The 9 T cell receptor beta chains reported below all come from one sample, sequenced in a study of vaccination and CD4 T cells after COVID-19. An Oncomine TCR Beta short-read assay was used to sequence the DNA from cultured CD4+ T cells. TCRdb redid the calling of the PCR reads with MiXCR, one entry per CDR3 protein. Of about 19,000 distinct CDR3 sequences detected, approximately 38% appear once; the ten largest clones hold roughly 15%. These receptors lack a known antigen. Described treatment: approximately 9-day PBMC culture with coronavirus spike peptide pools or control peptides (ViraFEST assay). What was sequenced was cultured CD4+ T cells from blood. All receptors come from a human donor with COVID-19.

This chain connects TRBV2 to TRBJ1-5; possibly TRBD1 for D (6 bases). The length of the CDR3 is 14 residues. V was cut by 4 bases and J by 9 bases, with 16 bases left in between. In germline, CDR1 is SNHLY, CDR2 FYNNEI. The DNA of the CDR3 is TGTGCCAGCAGTGGACAGGCTTCGCGAGGGCCCCAGCATTTT. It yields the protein CASSGQASRGPQHF.

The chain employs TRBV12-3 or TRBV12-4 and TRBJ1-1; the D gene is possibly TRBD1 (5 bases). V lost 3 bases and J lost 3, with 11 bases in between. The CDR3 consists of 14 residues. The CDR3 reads CASSLEGGDTEAFF. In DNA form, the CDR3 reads TGTGCCAGCAGTTTGGAGGGAGGGGACACTGAAGCTTTCTTT.

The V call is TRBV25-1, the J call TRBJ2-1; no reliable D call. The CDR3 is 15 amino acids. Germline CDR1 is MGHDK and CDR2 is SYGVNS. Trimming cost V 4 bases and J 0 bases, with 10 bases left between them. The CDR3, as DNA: TGTGCCAGCAGTGCCGCCGGGCCCTCCTACAATGAGCAGTTCTTC. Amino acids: CASSAAGPSYNEQFF.

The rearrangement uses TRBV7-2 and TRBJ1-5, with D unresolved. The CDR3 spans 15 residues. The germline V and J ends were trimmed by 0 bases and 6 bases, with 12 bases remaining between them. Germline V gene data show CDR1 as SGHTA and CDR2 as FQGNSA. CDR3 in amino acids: CASSLARVLGQPQHF. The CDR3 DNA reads TGTGCCAGCAGCTTAGCAAGGGTACTAGGTCAGCCCCAGCATTTT.

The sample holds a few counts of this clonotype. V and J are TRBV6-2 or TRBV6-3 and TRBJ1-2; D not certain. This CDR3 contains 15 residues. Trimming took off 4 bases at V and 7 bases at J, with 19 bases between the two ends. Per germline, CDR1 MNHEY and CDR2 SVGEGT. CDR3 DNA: TGTGCCAGCAGTTCGGGCCGGGGAACGAGAGGTGGCTACACCTTC. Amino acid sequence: CASSSGRGTRGGYTF.

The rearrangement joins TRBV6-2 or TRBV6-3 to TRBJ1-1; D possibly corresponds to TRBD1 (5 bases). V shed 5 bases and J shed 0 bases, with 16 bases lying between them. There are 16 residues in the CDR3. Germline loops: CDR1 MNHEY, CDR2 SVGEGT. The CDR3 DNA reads TGTGCCAGCAGTAGGGGAGAAAGTGGGATGAACACTGAAGCTTTCTTT. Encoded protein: CASSRGESGMNTEAFF.

The CDR3 is CASTQELAAFYNEQFF. The CDR3 coding sequence is TGTGCCAGCACCCAAGAACTAGCGGCATTCTACAATGAGCAGTTCTTC. V is TRBV12-3 or TRBV12-4 and J is TRBJ2-1; 8 nucleotides agree with TRBD2. Trimming at V came to 7 bases and at J to 3 bases, leaving 11 bases not matched to a gene. This CDR3 is 16 amino acids long.

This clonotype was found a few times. CDR3 amino acids: CASSPLRENTEAFF. In DNA, the CDR3 is TGTGCCAGCAGCCCACTCCGGGAGAACACTGAAGCTTTCTTT. This sequence joins TRBV7-9 and TRBJ1-1, with no clear D. This CDR3 comprises 14 residues. Germline CDR1 and CDR2: SEHNR and FQNEAQ (reference sequence). V was clipped by 5 bases and J by 1 base, with 11 bases between them.

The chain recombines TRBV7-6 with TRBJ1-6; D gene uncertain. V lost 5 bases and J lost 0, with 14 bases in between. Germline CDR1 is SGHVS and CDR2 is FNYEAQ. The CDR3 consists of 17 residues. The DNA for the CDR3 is TGTGCCAGCAGCCAAGCGAGCGGGAGCTCCTATAATTCACCCCTCCACTTT. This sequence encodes CASSQASGSSYNSPLHF.